The rows below give T cell receptor beta chains drawn from one sample of a study of blood T cell repertoires in COVID-19. Profiling relied on immunoSEQ multiplex PCR, and the TCRdb table lists in-frame clones only, not all of them. The sample has about 240,000 clones, around 87% seen once. What was sequenced was PBMCs or T cells enriched from blood (not recorded which). All receptors derive from a woman in her thirties or forties with acute COVID-19. CDR3s include the opening cysteine and the closing phenylalanine or tryptophan. The order of the fields is CDR3 DNA, CDR3 protein, V gene, D gene, clone size, J gene. The D gene is left open where the match is weak. Rows give clone size only sometimes, using once, few, many, or a class for an expanded clone.

CDR3nt: TGCAGCGTTGAAGATCGTACAGGGGTTACTGAAGCTTTCTTT
CDR3aa: CSVEDRTGVTEAFF
v_gene: TRBV29-1
d_gene: TRBD1
abundance: NA
j_gene: TRBJ1-1

CDR3nt: TGTGCCAGCAGCTTTTCCAGGGGCACAGATACGCAGTATTTT
CDR3aa: CASSFSRGTDTQYF
v_gene: TRBV11-3
d_gene: NA
abundance: few
j_gene: TRBJ2-3

CDR3nt: TGTGCCACCAGCAGAGTGGCAGGGGATTATGGCTACACCTTC
CDR3aa: CATSRVAGDYGYTF
v_gene: TRBV15
d_gene: NA
abundance: NA
j_gene: TRBJ1-2

CDR3nt: TGTGCCAGTAGTATTTCTATGAACACTGAAGCTTTCTTT
CDR3aa: CASSISMNTEAFF
v_gene: TRBV19
d_gene: NA
abundance: NA
j_gene: TRBJ1-1

CDR3nt: TGTGCCAGCAGTTTATGGGATAGCGGGGCCCAAGAGACCCAGTACTTC
CDR3aa: CASSLWDSGAQETQYF
v_gene: TRBV28
d_gene: TRBD2
abundance: once
j_gene: TRBJ2-5

CDR3nt: TGTGCCAGCGCGCCGGACCGGGAGACAGATACGCAGTATTTT
CDR3aa: CASAPDRETDTQYF
v_gene: TRBV9
d_gene: NA
abundance: NA
j_gene: TRBJ2-3

CDR3nt: TGCAGCGTTGCCGAGACAGGGGGCACTGAAGCTTTCTTT
CDR3aa: CSVAETGGTEAFF
v_gene: TRBV29-1
d_gene: TRBD1
abundance: once
j_gene: TRBJ1-1

CDR3nt: TGTGCCTGGAGTGTGGCCAGGGGGAAAGCCGGGGAGCTGTTTTTT
CDR3aa: CAWSVARGKAGELFF
v_gene: TRBV30
d_gene: TRBD1
abundance: NA
j_gene: TRBJ2-2

CDR3nt: TGCGCCAGCAGCCCGCAGGGACAGTATGGCTACACCTTC
CDR3aa: CASSPQGQYGYTF
v_gene: TRBV5-1
d_gene: TRBD1
abundance: few
j_gene: TRBJ1-2

CDR3nt: TGTGCCAGCAGTGAAGCGGCGAGACAGGGATCACCCCTCCACTTT
CDR3aa: CASSEAARQGSPLHF
v_gene: TRBV6-1
d_gene: TRBD1
abundance: NA
j_gene: TRBJ1-6

CDR3nt: TGTGCCAGCAGCTTATCAGGGGCTGGAAACACCATATATTTT
CDR3aa: CASSLSGAGNTIYF
v_gene: TRBV13
d_gene: NA
abundance: NA
j_gene: TRBJ1-3

CDR3nt: TGTGCCACCAGAGGTACCCGTCGGGGTAGTAGCTATGGCTACACCTTC
CDR3aa: CATRGTRRGSSYGYTF
v_gene: TRBV5-6
d_gene: NA
abundance: NA
j_gene: TRBJ1-2

CDR3nt: TGTGCCAGCAGCGGTGACAGGAAGAGCTCCTATAATTCACCCCTCCACTTT
CDR3aa: CASSGDRKSSYNSPLHF
v_gene: TRBV9
d_gene: NA
abundance: few
j_gene: TRBJ1-6

CDR3nt: TGTGCCAGCAGTGACTGGGGTCGGGCGGGAGAAGAGACCCAGTACTTC
CDR3aa: CASSDWGRAGEETQYF
v_gene: TRBV6-1
d_gene: TRBD2
abundance: NA
j_gene: TRBJ2-5

CDR3nt: TGTGCCAGTAGTCCCTACGGTGGGAACACTGAAGCTTTCTTT
CDR3aa: CASSPYGGNTEAFF
v_gene: TRBV19
d_gene: NA
abundance: NA
j_gene: TRBJ1-1

CDR3nt: TGTGCCAGCAGCCTACAAGGACAGGGGACCATCCAGGGCTACACCTTC
CDR3aa: CASSLQGQGTIQGYTF
v_gene: TRBV27
d_gene: TRBD1
abundance: NA
j_gene: TRBJ1-2

CDR3nt: TGTGCCAGTAGTTTTCTAGCGAGTGAGCAGTTCTTC
CDR3aa: CASSFLASEQFF
v_gene: TRBV19
d_gene: NA
abundance: NA
j_gene: TRBJ2-1

CDR3nt: TGCGCCAGCAGCTTGTATCTAGCCGCCCCTGCTGAGCTCGAGCAGTACTTC
CDR3aa: CASSLYLAAPAELEQYF
v_gene: TRBV5-1
d_gene: NA
abundance: NA
j_gene: TRBJ2-7

CDR3nt: TGTGCCAGCAGTCCAAGACAGGGCGGCACTAATGAAAAACTGTTTTTT
CDR3aa: CASSPRQGGTNEKLFF
v_gene: TRBV7-6
d_gene: TRBD1
abundance: NA
j_gene: TRBJ1-4

CDR3nt: TGCGCCAGCAGCCAAACTGTCCGACTAGCGGGGAGCTACAATGAGCAGTTCTTC
CDR3aa: CASSQTVRLAGSYNEQFF
v_gene: TRBV4-1
d_gene: TRBD2
abundance: NA
j_gene: TRBJ2-1

CDR3nt: TGTGCCAGCAGTGAAGCGGGGGGGACCTCTGGAAACACCATATATTTT
CDR3aa: CASSEAGGTSGNTIYF
v_gene: TRBV6-1
d_gene: NA
abundance: few
j_gene: TRBJ1-3

CDR3nt: TGTGCCAGCAGCTTGGATAGCGGATACAATGAGCAGTTCTTC
CDR3aa: CASSLDSGYNEQFF
v_gene: TRBV7-2
d_gene: NA
abundance: NA
j_gene: TRBJ2-1

CDR3nt: TGTGCCAGCAGCTTAGGAGGAGGCTCCGGGACAGGGGACTCACCCCTCCACTTT
CDR3aa: CASSLGGGSGTGDSPLHF
v_gene: TRBV7-9
d_gene: TRBD1
abundance: NA
j_gene: TRBJ1-6

CDR3nt: TGTGCCAGCAACCCCCCCTACTACGAGCAGTACTTC
CDR3aa: CASNPPYYEQYF
v_gene: TRBV6-5
d_gene: NA
abundance: NA
j_gene: TRBJ2-7

CDR3nt: TGTGCCAGCTCACCAGACACGGCAGATCAGTACTTC
CDR3aa: CASSPDTADQYF
v_gene: TRBV18
d_gene: NA
abundance: NA
j_gene: TRBJ2-4

CDR3nt: TGTGCCAGCGCGCAGGGAATTGACACCGGGGAGCTGTTTTTT
CDR3aa: CASAQGIDTGELFF
v_gene: TRBV11-2
d_gene: NA
abundance: NA
j_gene: TRBJ2-2

CDR3nt: TGCAGCGTTGAAGAACCCTCGACGGGAGATGGCTACACCTTC
CDR3aa: CSVEEPSTGDGYTF
v_gene: TRBV29-1
d_gene: NA
abundance: NA
j_gene: TRBJ1-2

CDR3nt: TGTGCCAGCAGCCAAGTCTATAAAGAGACCCAGTACTTC
CDR3aa: CASSQVYKETQYF
v_gene: TRBV14
d_gene: NA
abundance: NA
j_gene: TRBJ2-5

CDR3nt: TGTGCCAGCAGACTAGCGGGAGGGTCTTACAATGAGCAGTTCTTC
CDR3aa: CASRLAGGSYNEQFF
v_gene: TRBV6-5
d_gene: TRBD2
abundance: NA
j_gene: TRBJ2-1

CDR3nt: TGTGCTAGTGGTTCCCGGACTAGCGGGTTCACCGGGGAGCTGTTTTTT
CDR3aa: CASGSRTSGFTGELFF
v_gene: TRBV12-5
d_gene: TRBD2
abundance: NA
j_gene: TRBJ2-2

CDR3nt: TGTGCCAGCAGCCAAGTAGGGGGCTTTGATTCACCCCTCCACTTT
CDR3aa: CASSQVGGFDSPLHF
v_gene: TRBV3-1/TRBV3-2
d_gene: TRBD1
abundance: NA
j_gene: TRBJ1-6

CDR3nt: TGCGCCAGCAGCCAAATAGGACAGGGGAACACTGAAGCTTTCTTT
CDR3aa: CASSQIGQGNTEAFF
v_gene: TRBV4-1
d_gene: TRBD1
abundance: NA
j_gene: TRBJ1-1

CDR3nt: TGTGCCAGCAGCTTCTTGGGGAGCTATAATTCACCCCTCCACTTT
CDR3aa: CASSFLGSYNSPLHF
v_gene: TRBV5-6
d_gene: NA
abundance: NA
j_gene: TRBJ1-6

CDR3nt: TGCGCCAGCAGCCCCTATAGCGGGAGGGGGGAGCAGTACTTC
CDR3aa: CASSPYSGRGEQYF
v_gene: TRBV4-1
d_gene: TRBD2
abundance: NA
j_gene: TRBJ2-7

CDR3nt: TGTGCCAGCAGCTTAAGCGGGAGCTACGAGCAGTACTTC
CDR3aa: CASSLSGSYEQYF
v_gene: TRBV7-3
d_gene: TRBD2
abundance: NA
j_gene: TRBJ2-7

CDR3nt: TGCGCCAGCAGCTTACAGGGGGCTTCTCAGCCCCAGCATTTT
CDR3aa: CASSLQGASQPQHF
v_gene: TRBV5-1
d_gene: TRBD1
abundance: once
j_gene: TRBJ1-5

CDR3nt: TGTGCCAGCAGATTGGGGGGACAGGGGTCGAATGGCTACACCTTC
CDR3aa: CASRLGGQGSNGYTF
v_gene: TRBV7-9
d_gene: TRBD1
abundance: NA
j_gene: TRBJ1-2